This T cell receptor (beta chain) was recorded in a study of shared clonotypes between healthy human individuals. Overall study: Donors had three CD4 naive, three CD4 memory, two CD8 naive and one CD8 memory plate apiece. Study-wide results and limits: Generation probabilities were higher for clonotypes shared across all four sorted-subset donors than for unshared ones. Of the naive CD4 clonotypes, roughly 5% were shared across several donors.

Profiling relied on immunoSEQ multiplex PCR, and the TCRdb table lists in-frame clones only, not all of them. The sample consists of 1,500,000 or so clones, 98% of them appearing once. Of note for this clone: Its antigen remains unidentified. Other nucleotide sequences from this sample produce the same CDR3.

CDR1 is SGHRS, CDR2 YFSETQ, per germline. Trimming cost V 1 base and J 6 bases; bases outside gene matches: 3. The CDR3 is 13 residues long. The sequence was collected from a young man in good health. The sample consisted of naive CD4+ T cells sorted from blood. The subset is: CD45RA+ positively selected. The J gene is TRBJ2-7, the V gene TRBV5-1; TRBD1 matches at 8 bases. The CDR3 sequence: CASSLPGGGEQYF. Here the CDR3 DNA reads TGCGCCAGCAGCTTGCCAGGGGGCGGCGAGCAGTACTTC.